A single sample gave rise to the 19 T cell receptor beta chains below, sequenced in a study of beta chain features in type 1 diabetes. Antigens for these TCRs are unknown. TCRB transcripts that were expressed got sequenced, as all of the isolated RNA had been reverse transcribed. Libraries were prepared by immunoSEQ multiplex PCR; TCRdb keeps only in-frame clonotypes and omits some of them. Of more than 550,000 clones listed, about 14% are singletons. The study's findings and limits: In every one of the four CD4+ subsets, TCRB CDR3s were moderately but significantly shorter in Type 1 diabetes patients.

Material: naive CD4+ T cells from blood. These receptors were collected from a man aged 18 to 29 with type 1 diabetes.

This clone was observed a few times. The V and J genes are TRBV29-1 and TRBJ1-1, with D possibly TRBD1 on 6 matching bases. V lost 2 bases and J lost 1, with 8 bases in between. The V gene's germline CDR1 is SQVTM and CDR2 ANQGSEA. The CDR3 sequence is 13 residues long. The CDR3: CSVEKGGNTEAFF. The CDR3 DNA reads TGCAGCGTTGAAAAGGGGGGGAACACTGAAGCTTTCTTT. The variable domain in full, completed from reference TRBV29-1 and TRBJ1-1, reads SAVISQKPSRDICQRGTSLTIQCQVDSQVTMMFWYRQQPGQSLTLIATANQGSEATYESGFVIDKFPISRPNLTFSTLTVSNMSPEDSSIYLCSVEKGGNTEAFFGQGTRLTVV.

The table lists this clone with a few counts. This sequence joins TRBV21-1 and TRBJ2-5; TRBD2 was called by the table and not checked on the DNA. TRBV21-1 is flagged as a pseudogene. The CDR3 extends over 12 amino acids. CDR3 sequence: CASSRGQETQYF. Written as DNA, the CDR3 is TGTGCCAGCAGCCGGGGACAAGAGACCCAGTACTTC.

The gene calls are TRBV19 and TRBJ2-1, with 13 bases identical to TRBD2. The CDR3 has 17 amino acids. The J segment lost 7 bases and the V segment lost 5 bases, leaving 11 bases of the junction unmatched. Germline CDR1 LNHDA, CDR2 SQIVND (reference sequence). CDR3 sequence (DNA): TGTGCCAGTAGTCTCGAACTCGGACTAGCGGGAGAGAATGAGCAGTTCTTC. Translation gives CASSLELGLAGENEQFF. Using reference TRBV19 and TRBJ2-1 for the parts outside the CDR3, the full variable domain is DGGITQSPKYLFRKEGQNVTLSCEQNLNHDAMYWYRQDPGQGLRLIYYSQIVNDFQKGDIAEGYSVSREKKESFPLTVTSAQKNPTAFYLCASSLELGLAGENEQFFGPGTRLTVL.

This clone was seen a few times. This rearrangement joins TRBV20-1 to TRBJ2-7; D possibly corresponds to TRBD2 (5 bases). Trimming removed 6 bases from V and 5 bases from J, with 11 bases in between. This CDR3 has 11 residues. The germline gives CDR1 DFQATT, CDR2 SNEGSKA (reference sequence). Here the CDR3 reads CSADGVDEQYF. CDR3 DNA: TGCAGTGCCGACGGGGTAGACGAGCAGTACTTC.

This clone was seen only a few times. The chain is built from TRBV11-2 and TRBJ2-1; 9 nucleotides match TRBD1. Germline V gene lookup returns CDR1 SGHAT and CDR2 FQNNGV. V was clipped by 3 bases and J by 8 bases; unmatched bases: 8. The CDR3 is made up of 15 amino acids. CDR3: CASSFGTGPVDEQFF. The DNA of the CDR3 is TGTGCCAGCAGCTTTGGGACAGGGCCAGTCGATGAGCAGTTCTTC.

CDR3 sequence: CASREGLNTEAFF. DNA for the CDR3: TGTGCCAGCCGAGAGGGCTTGAACACTGAAGCTTTCTTT. This chain joins TRBV6-5 and TRBJ1-1; no reliable D call. With 8 bases removed from V and 0 bases from J, the gap between germline ends came to 10 bases. The CDR3 loop spans 13 amino acids. The germline gives CDR1 MNHEY, CDR2 SVGAGI.

The rearrangement joins TRBV6-5 to TRBJ2-3; TRBD2 aligns across 7 bases. Germline loops: CDR1 MNHEY, CDR2 SVGAGI. The CDR3 has 15 amino acids. V lost 7 bases and J lost 4; bases outside the gene matches: 11. As DNA, the CDR3 is TGTGCCAGCACCCCTAGGGCAGCGGGATCAGATACGCAGTATTTT. This codes for CASTPRAAGSDTQYF.

J is TRBJ2-1 and V is TRBV5-6, with 9 bases identical to TRBD1. Trimming at V came to 4 bases and at J to 3 bases, leaving 5 bases not matched to a gene. The CDR3 totals 15 residues. Germline-derived CDR1 and CDR2 are SGHDT and YYEEEE. This CDR3 reads CASSPGQGIYNEQFF. The CDR3 nucleotides are TGTGCCAGCAGCCCCGGACAGGGGATCTACAATGAGCAGTTCTTC.

J is TRBJ2-5 and V is TRBV5-1; D may be TRBD2 (5 bases). Germline V gives CDR1 SGHRS, CDR2 YFSETQ. CDR3 length equals 15 residues. Trimming shortened V by 1 base and J by 2 bases, and 12 bases separated the two germline ends. CDR3 region: CASSLTSGAQETQYF. For the CDR3, the DNA is TGCGCCAGCAGCTTGACCAGCGGTGCTCAAGAGACCCAGTACTTC.

The chain employs TRBV18 and TRBJ2-2, with no clear D. Trimming took 3 bases from V and 1 from J, leaving 6 bases between them. Germline-derived CDR1 and CDR2 are KGHSH and LQKENI. CDR3 length: 14 amino acids. The DNA for the CDR3 is TGTGCCAGCTCACCGATAAGGAACACCGGGGAGCTGTTTTTT. This encodes CASSPIRNTGELFF.

V gene TRBV14 combines with J gene TRBJ2-1; D uncertain. The CDR3 totals 16 residues. Deletions cut 4 bases from V and 5 bases from J, with 18 bases between. Germline V gene lookup returns CDR1 SGHDN and CDR2 FVKESK. Here the CDR3 DNA reads TGTGCCAGCAGCCTTCATCGGCTAGTCTACGACAATGAGCAGTTCTTC. This translates into CASSLHRLVYDNEQFF. Full variable domain (outside the CDR3, taken from reference TRBV14 and TRBJ2-1): EAGVTQFPSHSVIEKGQTVTLRCDPISGHDNLYWYRRVMGKEIKFLLHFVKESKQDESGMPNNRFLAERTGGTYSTLKVQPAELEDSGVYFCASSLHRLVYDNEQFFGPGTRLTVL.

This clone has just a few counts. This chain uses TRBV6-5 with TRBJ2-7; the match to TRBD2 covers 13 bases. The CDR3 has 15 residues. Unmatched junction bases numbered 2, after V lost 5 bases and J lost 1 base. Germline CDR1 and CDR2: MNHEY and SVGAGI. CDR3 nucleotide sequence: TGTGCCAGCAGTGGACTAGCGGGAGAGTCCTACGAGCAGTACTTC. Its translation: CASSGLAGESYEQYF.

CDR3 residues: CAWSDPRGPYGYTF. CDR3 bases: TGTGCCTGGAGTGATCCAAGGGGGCCCTATGGCTACACCTTC. This chain uses TRBV30 with TRBJ1-2; 7 nucleotides agree with TRBD1. The length of the CDR3 is 14 residues. Per germline, CDR1 GTSNPN and CDR2 SVGIG (reference sequence). V lost 1 base and J lost 4; bases outside the gene matches: 6.

This clone occurred a few times. The rearrangement joins TRBV30 to TRBJ2-1; D is unclear. Trimming pared 4 bases from V and 0 bases from J, leaving 7 bases between. Germline V gene lookup returns CDR1 GTSNPN and CDR2 SVGIG (reference sequence). This CDR3 is built from 13 residues. The CDR3 DNA reads as TGTGCCTGGACCAAGGTCTCCTACAATGAGCAGTTCTTC. Its protein is CAWTKVSYNEQFF.

This clone was seen only a few times. The V gene is TRBV30, the J gene TRBJ2-3; D may be TRBD2 (7 bases). The CDR3 is 16 amino acids. The germline gives CDR1 GTSNPN, CDR2 SVGIG (reference sequence). Trimming cost V 1 base and J 1 base, with 15 bases left between them. The DNA for the CDR3 is TGTGCCTGGAGTGCCTCGGGGGGCTATCGCACAGATACGCAGTATTTT. Protein product: CAWSASGGYRTDTQYF.

The rearrangement uses TRBV7-2 and TRBJ1-2; D perhaps matches TRBD1 (6 bases). The CDR3 is 13 residues long. Germline lookup yields CDR1 SGHTA and CDR2 FQGNSA. Trimming took 5 bases from V and 8 from J, leaving 15 bases between them. The CDR3 coding sequence is TGTGCCAGCAGCCTTCCTCACAGGGCCGGCTACACCTTC. Its translation: CASSLPHRAGYTF.

The table lists this clone with a few counts. This rearrangement joins TRBV5-1 to TRBJ2-7; 7 positions agree with TRBD2. Germline CDR1 and CDR2: SGHRS and YFSETQ. Trimming cost V 5 bases and J 2 bases; bases outside gene matches: 4. The CDR3 covers 13 residues. The CDR3 DNA reads as TGCGCCAGCAGTGAACTAGCGACCTACGAGCAGTACTTC. It specifies CASSELATYEQYF.

The chain employs TRBV28 and TRBJ2-6, with D perhaps matching TRBD1 (5 bases). This CDR3 has 14 amino acids. The germline CDR1 and CDR2 sequences are MDHEN and SYDVKM. The V end lost 6 bases, the J end lost 4 bases, and 10 bases lay between the germline ends. The CDR3 DNA reads TGTGCCAGCAGGGAAGGGGTCGGGGCCAACGTCCTGACTTTC. Its translation is CASREGVGANVLTF.

This chain connects TRBV2 to TRBJ1-2; no clear D. The CDR3 is 12 residues long. CDR1 is SNHLY, CDR2 FYNNEI, per germline. Trimming took off 4 bases at V and 3 bases at J, with 6 bases between the two ends. The CDR3 bases are TGTGCCAGCAGTGGGGAACACTATGGCTACACCTTC. It translates to CASSGEHYGYTF.